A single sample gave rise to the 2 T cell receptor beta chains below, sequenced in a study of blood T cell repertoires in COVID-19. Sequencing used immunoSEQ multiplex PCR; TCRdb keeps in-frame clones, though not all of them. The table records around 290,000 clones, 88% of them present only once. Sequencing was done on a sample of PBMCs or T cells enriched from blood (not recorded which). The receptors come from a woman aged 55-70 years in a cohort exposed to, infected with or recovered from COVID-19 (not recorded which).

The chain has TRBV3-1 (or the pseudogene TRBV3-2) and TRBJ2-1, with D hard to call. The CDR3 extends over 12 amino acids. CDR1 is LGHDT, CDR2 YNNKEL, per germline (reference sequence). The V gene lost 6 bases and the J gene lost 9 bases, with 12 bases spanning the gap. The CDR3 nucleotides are TGTGCCAGCAGGTCGGAGCTTGCTGAGCAGTTCTTC. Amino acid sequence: CASRSELAEQFF.

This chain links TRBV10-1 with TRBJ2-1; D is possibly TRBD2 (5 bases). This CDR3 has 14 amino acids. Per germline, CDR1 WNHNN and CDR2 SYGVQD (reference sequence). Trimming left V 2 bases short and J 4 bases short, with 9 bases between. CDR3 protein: CASSEDKRYNEQFF. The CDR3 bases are TGCGCCAGCAGTGAGGACAAGCGGTACAATGAGCAGTTCTTC.